Shown below are 28 T cell receptor beta chains from a single sample sequenced in a study of PD-1 blockade in classical Hodgkin lymphoma (dated by TCRdb to the early 2020s). This specimen's time point label, interpreted: newly diagnosed, previously untreated cHL patient sample. Libraries came from the immunoSEQ multiplex PCR assay. TCRdb limited this immuneACCESS table to in-frame rearrangements with V and J called. A share of clones is missing; checked studies link under half to unresolved V genes, and the rest is unexplained. Within this sample are some 70,000 clones, with over 90% of them counted one time only. The leading ten clones occupy about 2.8% of the sample. Source material: peripheral blood mononuclear cells (PBMCs). These receptors all stem from a human donor with classical Hodgkin lymphoma.

V is TRBV29-1 and J is TRBJ1-3, with 8 bases that match TRBD1. J was trimmed by 0 bases and V by 7 bases; bases with no gene match: 2. Germline CDR1 reads SQVTM; CDR2 reads ANQGSEA. This CDR3 comprises 13 residues. This CDR3 reads CSATGGSGNTIYF. The DNA of the CDR3 is TGCAGCGCCACAGGGGGCTCTGGAAACACCATATATTTT.

V gene TRBV6-5 combines with J gene TRBJ2-2; TRBD2 matches at 11 bases. Germline V CDR1 and CDR2: MNHEY, SVGAGI. The J segment lost 4 bases and the V segment lost 6 bases, leaving 4 bases of the junction unmatched. CDR3 length: 15 residues. The DNA of the CDR3 is TGTGCCAGCAGACGGACTAGCGGGCGCACCGGGGAGCTGTTTTTT. Translating gives CASRRTSGRTGELFF.

The rearrangement joins TRBV15 to TRBJ2-1; D could derive from TRBD1 or TRBD2 (5 bases each). Deletions cut 9 bases from V and 4 bases from J, with 7 bases between. CDR1 is LNHNV, CDR2 YYDKDF, per germline (reference sequence). The length of the CDR3 is 11 residues. CDR3 in amino acids: CATGRYNEQFF. CDR3 DNA sequence: TGTGCCACGGGACGGTACAATGAGCAGTTCTTC.

The gene calls are TRBV5-4 and TRBJ1-1, with 7 bases fitting TRBD1. This CDR3 region has 15 residues. Per the germline V gene, CDR1 is SGHNT and CDR2 is YYREEE (reference sequence). V trimming: 4 bases; J trimming: 1 base; junction bases outside the gene matches: 7. The CDR3 sequence is CASSQGTAKNTEAFF. CDR3 DNA sequence: TGTGCCAGCAGCCAAGGGACAGCTAAGAACACTGAAGCTTTCTTT. Variable domain in full (rest from reference TRBV5-4 and TRBJ1-1): ETGVTQSPTHLIKTRGQQVTLRCSSQSGHNTVSWYQQALGQGPQFIFQYYREEENGRGNFPPRFSGLQFPNYSSELNVNALELDDSALYLCASSQGTAKNTEAFFGQGTRLTVV.

The chain joins TRBV19 to TRBJ2-7; D is unresolved. CDR1 and CDR2 from the germline V gene are LNHDA and SQIVND (reference sequence). This CDR3 is 14 amino acids long. V was shortened by 3 bases and J by 1 base, with 10 bases between the two germline ends. CDR3 nucleotides: TGTGCCAGTAGTATGGGCAGGTTATCCTACGAGCAGTACTTC. It yields the protein CASSMGRLSYEQYF. The full variable domain, in which reference TRBV19 and TRBJ2-7 provide the parts outside the CDR3, is DGGITQSPKYLFRKEGQNVTLSCEQNLNHDAMYWYRQDPGQGLRLIYYSQIVNDFQKGDIAEGYSVSREKKESFPLTVTSAQKNPTAFYLCASSMGRLSYEQYFGPGTRLTVT.

The rearrangement joins TRBV7-2 to TRBJ1-4; 9 bases fit TRBD1. This CDR3 has 15 amino acids. Germline trimming cut 5 bases from V and 8 bases from J; bases unmatched to any gene: 9. Germline CDR1 and CDR2: SGHTA and FQGNSA. CDR3 nucleotides: TGTGCCAGCAGCCTTACAGGGGGCGGATACGAAAAACTGTTTTTT. The encoded protein is CASSLTGGGYEKLFF.

This rearrangement joins TRBV28 to TRBJ2-7, with D perhaps being TRBD1 or TRBD2 (5 bases each). The germline gives CDR1 MDHEN, CDR2 SYDVKM. The CDR3 is 15 amino acids. The ends were cut back, 1 base at V and 3 bases at J, with 13 bases in the middle. This CDR3 reads CASSLSGTGFYEQYF. In DNA form, the CDR3 reads TGTGCCAGCAGTTTATCGGGGACCGGTTTCTACGAGCAGTACTTC.

This sequence joins TRBV27 and TRBJ2-3; weak D call: TRBD1 (6 bases). Per the germline V gene, CDR1 is MNHEY and CDR2 is SMNVEV (reference sequence). This CDR3 region has 15 residues. The V and J ends lost 5 bases and 6 bases respectively, with 18 bases between them. Written as DNA, the CDR3 is TGTGCCAGCAGTCTAGGATGGGGGCTCCGGGATACGCAGTATTTT. The encoded protein is CASSLGWGLRDTQYF.

This chain connects TRBV30 to TRBJ2-3, with a tentative D call TRBD2 (6 bases). The germline V gene encodes CDR1 GTSNPN and CDR2 SVGIG (reference sequence). V was clipped by 1 base and J by 1 base, with 9 bases between them. CDR3 length: 14 amino acids. CDR3 protein: CAWSGGEGTDTQYF. The CDR3, as DNA: TGTGCCTGGAGTGGGGGGGAGGGCACAGATACGCAGTATTTT. Combining the CDR3 with reference TRBV30 and TRBJ2-3 gives the whole variable domain SQTIHQWPATLVQPVGSPLSLECTVEGTSNPNLYWYRQAAGRGLQLLFYSVGIGQISSEVPQNLSASRPQDRQFILSSKKLLLSDSGFYLCAWSGGEGTDTQYFGPGTRLTVL.

The count of this clone is one. For the CDR3, the DNA is TGCGCCAGCAGTGAGATGGGGGGGACCTACGAGCAGTACTTC. Protein: CASSEMGGTYEQYF. The chain uses TRBV10-1 and TRBJ2-7; 7 nucleotides align to TRBD2. V lost 2 bases to trimming and J lost 2 bases; unmatched junction nucleotides: 3. Germline V gene data show CDR1 as WNHNN and CDR2 as SYGVQD (reference sequence). There are 14 residues in the CDR3.

The CDR3 here is CASSSFSTRETQYF. The CDR3 DNA reads TGTGCCAGCAGTTCCTTTTCTACTCGCGAGACCCAGTACTTC. V is TRBV28 and J is TRBJ2-5; D gene unclear. This CDR3 is 14 amino acids long. The germline V gene encodes CDR1 MDHEN and CDR2 SYDVKM. V lost 4 bases and J lost 5, with 14 bases in between.

This rearrangement joins TRBV9 to TRBJ2-1; the D is unclear. The CDR3 loop spans 11 amino acids. V was cut by 7 bases and J by 8 bases, with 10 bases left in between. CDR1 is SGDLS, CDR2 YYNGEE, per germline. CDR3 region: CASGVYDEQFF. The CDR3 coding sequence is TGTGCCAGCGGAGTGTACGATGAGCAGTTCTTC.

This chain connects TRBV18 to TRBJ1-4; unclear D gene. Deletions cut 3 bases from V and 4 bases from J, with 9 bases between. Per the germline V gene, CDR1 is KGHSH and CDR2 is LQKENI. The CDR3 is 14 amino acids. In nucleotides, the CDR3 is TGTGCCAGCTCACCTAATCCCAATAATGAAAAACTGTTTTTT. Protein: CASSPNPNNEKLFF.

CDR3 region: CASSMTLTAPGNTIYF. The DNA of the CDR3 is TGTGCCAGTAGTATGACGCTGACAGCGCCTGGAAACACCATATATTTT. The V call is TRBV19, the J call TRBJ1-3, with D perhaps TRBD1 (5 bases). The CDR3 is made up of 16 amino acids. Germline V gene data show CDR1 as LNHDA and CDR2 as SQIVND (reference sequence). Trimming took 3 bases from V and 2 from J, leaving 14 bases between them.

The chain combines TRBV28 with TRBJ2-7; D possibly matches TRBD1 or TRBD2 (5 bases each). V lost 5 bases, J lost 2 bases, and 25 bases lay in between. This CDR3 has 18 residues. Germline assignment: CDR1 MDHEN and CDR2 SYDVKM. The CDR3 DNA is TGTGCCAGCAGTCGCGTCGGGGCAGGGAAAGGTCTTACCTACGAGCAGTACTTC. Translated, it gives CASSRVGAGKGLTYEQYF.

This chain joins TRBV27 and TRBJ1-2, with D unresolved. The CDR3 loop spans 13 amino acids. CDR1 and CDR2 from the germline V gene are MNHEY and SMNVEV (reference sequence). V was clipped by 6 bases and J by 7 bases, with 15 bases between them. The DNA for the CDR3 is TGTGCCAGCAGCCTCGGACCTACAAGTGGCTACACCTTC. Protein sequence: CASSLGPTSGYTF.

The CDR3 DNA sequence: TGTGCCAGCAGCCCGACGACAGGGGCCGATAATGAAAAACTGTTTTTT. It translates to CASSPTTGADNEKLFF. This rearrangement joins TRBV7-8 to TRBJ1-4; 8 bases match TRBD1. The CDR3 is made up of 16 amino acids. Germline V CDR1 and CDR2: SGHVS, FQNEAQ. The V gene end was trimmed by 5 bases and the J gene end by 4 bases; junction bases not matched to a gene: 9. Supplemented by reference TRBV7-8 and TRBJ1-4, the full variable domain reads GAGVSQSPRYKVAKRGQDVALRCDPISGHVSLFWYQQALGQGPEFLTYFQNEAQLDKSGLPSDRFFAERPEGSVSTLKIQRTQQEDSAVYLCASSPTTGADNEKLFFGSGTQLSVL.

The V and J genes are TRBV6-6 and TRBJ2-5; D is undetermined. Germline CDR1 is MNHNY and CDR2 is SVGAGI (reference sequence). The CDR3 has 14 amino acids. V lost 0 bases, J lost 3 bases, and 8 bases lay in between. The CDR3 protein is CASSYSGGEETQYF. In DNA form, the CDR3 reads TGTGCCAGCAGTTACTCAGGCGGTGAAGAGACCCAGTACTTC.

This rearrangement joins TRBV6-5 to TRBJ1-1; D remains ambiguous. Germline CDR1 is MNHEY and CDR2 is SVGAGI. V lost 9 bases, J lost 5 bases, and 10 bases lay in between. The CDR3 has 11 residues. The CDR3 DNA follows: TGTGCCAGTAGGTCCTTGACTGAAGCTTTCTTT. This translates into CASRSLTEAFF.

The chain couples TRBV2 to TRBJ1-1, with D unresolved. The CDR3 is made up of 13 amino acids. Germline CDR1 SNHLY, CDR2 FYNNEI. The V end was cut by 3 bases, the J end by 6 bases, with 11 bases between. Here the CDR3 reads CASSDPGRAEAFF. The DNA for the CDR3 is TGTGCCAGCAGTGACCCGGGGAGGGCTGAAGCTTTCTTT.

Points on this clone: Other DNA sequences in this specimen translate into the identical CDR3. V and J are TRBV7-6 and TRBJ1-5; perhaps TRBD1 as D (5 bases). This CDR3 spans 14 amino acids. Germline V gene data show CDR1 as SGHVS and CDR2 as FNYEAQ. V was pared by 1 base and J by 2 bases, with 6 bases between. DNA of the CDR3: TGTGCCAGCAGCTTAGAGGGACGCAATCAGCCCCAGCATTTT. Residues: CASSLEGRNQPQHF.

The chain couples TRBV18 to TRBJ2-7; D uncertain. This CDR3 has 13 residues. The V gene lost 0 bases and the J gene lost 5 bases, with 8 bases spanning the gap. The germline CDR1 and CDR2 sequences are KGHSH and LQKENI. The CDR3 loop is CASSPPELDEQYF. The CDR3 DNA reads TGTGCCAGCTCACCACCCGAACTCGACGAGCAGTACTTC.

The chain combines TRBV18 with TRBJ2-5; D uncertain. The CDR3 loop spans 11 amino acids. With 2 bases removed from V and 5 bases from J, the gap between germline ends came to 3 bases. Per germline, CDR1 KGHSH and CDR2 LQKENI. CDR3 amino acids: CASSPGETQYF. CDR3 nucleotides: TGTGCCAGCTCACCAGGGGAGACCCAGTACTTC.

This clone was counted a single time. The rearrangement uses TRBV6-5 and TRBJ1-5, with D uncertain. Trimming shortened V by 6 bases and J by 3 bases, and 6 bases separated the two germline ends. The CDR3 consists of 12 residues. Germline V CDR1 and CDR2: MNHEY, SVGAGI. The CDR3 spells CASRSPNQPQHF. As DNA, the CDR3 is TGTGCCAGCAGGTCCCCCAATCAGCCCCAGCATTTT.

This clone appeared a single time. The chain joins TRBV7-6 to TRBJ1-6; no definite D call. Germline V gene sequence: CDR1 SGHVS, CDR2 FNYEAQ. V shed 1 base and J shed 7 bases, with 8 bases lying between them. The CDR3 consists of 14 residues. The CDR3 loop is CASSLVLGNSPLHF. The CDR3 region has the DNA TGTGCCAGCAGCTTAGTTCTGGGAAATTCACCCCTCCACTTT.

This sequence joins TRBV30 and TRBJ2-3; 9 bases map to TRBD1. There are 13 residues in the CDR3. V dropped 3 bases and J dropped 6; count of bases not matched to a gene: 4. From germline, CDR1 is GTSNPN and CDR2 SVGIG (reference sequence). The CDR3 sequence is CAWRQGAGDTQYF. CDR3 sequence (DNA): TGTGCCTGGAGACAGGGGGCAGGGGATACGCAGTATTTT.

The chain employs TRBV6-6 and TRBJ2-7; 9 nucleotides match TRBD1. After removal of 5 bases from V and 5 bases from J, the junction contained 7 bases not matched to a gene. CDR1 and CDR2 (germline): MNHNY, SVGAGI (reference sequence). The CDR3 covers 14 residues. Here the CDR3 reads CASSQGTGWNEQYF. The CDR3 coding sequence is TGTGCCAGCAGTCAAGGGACAGGGTGGAACGAGCAGTACTTC.

V is TRBV7-3 and J is TRBJ2-1; TRBD2 aligns across 11 bases. The CDR3 sequence is 20 residues long. The ends lost 5 bases at V and 1 base at J; junction bases unmatched: 16. In germline, CDR1 is SGHTA, CDR2 FQGTGA. The CDR3, as DNA: TGTGCCAGCAGCCCAAAAGGGGCTAGCGGGGGGAGGGCATCCTACAATGAGCAGTTCTTC. This gives the protein CASSPKGASGGRASYNEQFF.